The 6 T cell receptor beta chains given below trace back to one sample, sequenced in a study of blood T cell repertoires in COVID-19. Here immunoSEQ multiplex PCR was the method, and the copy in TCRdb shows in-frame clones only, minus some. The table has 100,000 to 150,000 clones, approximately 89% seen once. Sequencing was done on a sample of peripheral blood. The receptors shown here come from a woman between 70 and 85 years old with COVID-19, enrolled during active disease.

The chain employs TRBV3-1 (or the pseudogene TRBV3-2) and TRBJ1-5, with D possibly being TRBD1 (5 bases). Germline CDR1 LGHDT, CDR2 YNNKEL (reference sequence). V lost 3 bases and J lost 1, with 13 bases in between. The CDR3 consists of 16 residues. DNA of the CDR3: TGTGCCAGCAGCCAGGGGGGAATGGGGAGCAATCAGCCCCAGCATTTT. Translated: CASSQGGMGSNQPQHF.

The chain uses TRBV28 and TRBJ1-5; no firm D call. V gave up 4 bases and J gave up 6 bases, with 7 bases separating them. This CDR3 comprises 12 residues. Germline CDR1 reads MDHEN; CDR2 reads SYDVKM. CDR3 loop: CASSWASQPQHF. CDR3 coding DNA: TGTGCCAGCAGTTGGGCCAGTCAGCCCCAGCATTTT.

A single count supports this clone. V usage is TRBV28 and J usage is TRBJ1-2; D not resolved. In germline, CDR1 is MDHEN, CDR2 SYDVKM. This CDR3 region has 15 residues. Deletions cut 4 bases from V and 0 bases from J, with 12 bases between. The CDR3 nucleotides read TGTGCCAGCAGTTCTGAGGCTTCAACTAACTATGGCTACACCTTC. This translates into CASSSEASTNYGYTF.

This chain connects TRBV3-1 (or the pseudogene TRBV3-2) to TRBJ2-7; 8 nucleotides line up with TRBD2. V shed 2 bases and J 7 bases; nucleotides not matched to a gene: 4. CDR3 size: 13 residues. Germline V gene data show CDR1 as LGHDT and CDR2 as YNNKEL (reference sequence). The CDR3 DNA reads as TGTGCCAGCAGCCAACCCGGCGGGGGGGAGCAGTACTTC. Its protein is CASSQPGGGEQYF.

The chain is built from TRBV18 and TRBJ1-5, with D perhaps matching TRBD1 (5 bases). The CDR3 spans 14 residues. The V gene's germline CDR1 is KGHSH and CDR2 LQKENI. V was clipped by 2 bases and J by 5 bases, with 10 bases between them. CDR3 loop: CASSPGGFDQPQHF. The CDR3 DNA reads TGTGCCAGCTCACCAGGGGGGTTCGATCAGCCCCAGCATTTT.

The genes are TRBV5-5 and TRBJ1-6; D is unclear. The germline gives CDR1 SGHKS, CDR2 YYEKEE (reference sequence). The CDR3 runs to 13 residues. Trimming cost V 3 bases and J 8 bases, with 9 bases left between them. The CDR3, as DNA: TGTGCCAGCAGCTCCGGGCGGGATTCACCCCTCCACTTT. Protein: CASSSGRDSPLHF.